Listed below are T cell receptor beta chains from one sample, sequenced in a study of CD8 T cells in Susac syndrome. From the immunoSEQ multiplex PCR reads, TCRdb called clonotypes with MiXCR, one entry per CDR3 protein. The sample consists of 150,000 to 200,000 distinct CDR3 sequences, roughly 93% of them appearing once. The source material was CD4+ T cells from PBMCs. The origin of the receptors is a human donor in good health. CDR3s include the opening cysteine and the closing phenylalanine or tryptophan. D genes are given only for firm matches. Clone size is not always given. Where it is, it says once, few, many or a class for expanded clones.

>TRBV7-9|TRBJ2-5|NA|TRBD2
TGTGCCAGCAGCTCTAGCGGGAGTCTTCAAGAGACCCAGTACTTC
CASSSSGSLQETQYF
>TRBV2|TRBJ1-5|once|NA
TGTGCCAGCAGCGGGCAGCCGCCCAATCAGCCCCAGCATTTT
CASSGQPPNQPQHF
>TRBV4-2|TRBJ1-2|NA|TRBD1
TGTGCCAGCAGCCCTAACATGAATCCAGGGGGACTCTATGGCTACACCTTC
CASSPNMNPGGLYGYTF
>TRBV7-2|TRBJ1-2|NA|NA
TGTGCCAGCAGCTTAGGACACCCAATCTATGGCTACACCTTC
CASSLGHPIYGYTF
>TRBV7-9|TRBJ1-2|NA|NA
TGTGCCAGCAGCTTAGCGTCGGAGGGTGGTGGCTACACCTTC
CASSLASEGGGYTF
>TRBV19|TRBJ1-2|NA|TRBD1
TGTGCCAGTAGTCAACAGGGGGCAAGAGGCTACACCTTC
CASSQQGARGYTF
>TRBV5-1|TRBJ2-6|NA|NA
TGCGCCAGCAGCTTGGGGGTATCTGCGCCCTCTGGGGCCAACGTCCTGACTTTC
CASSLGVSAPSGANVLTF
>TRBV18|TRBJ2-3|NA|NA
TGTGCCAGCTCACCCCCGGCCCAGAGGGATACGCAGTATTTT
CASSPPAQRDTQYF
>TRBV7-2|TRBJ2-5|few|TRBD2
TGTGCCAGCAGCTTTCAGCGGGGGGGCCGGGAGACCCAGTACTTC
CASSFQRGGRETQYF
>TRBV29-1|TRBJ1-1|NA|NA
TGCAGCGCCTCGGGACTGATTAACACTGAAGCTTTCTTT
CSASGLINTEAFF
>TRBV5-6|TRBJ1-1|NA|NA
TGTGCCAGCAGCTTACGAGGGTTACCCGAAGCTTTCTTT
CASSLRGLPEAFF
>TRBV27|TRBJ2-1|NA|TRBD1
TGTGCCAGCAGTATGACAGGGTATACCTACAATGAGCAGTTCTTC
CASSMTGYTYNEQFF
>TRBV7-2|TRBJ2-7|NA|NA
TGTGCCAGCAGCTTACCCCCAGTCTACGAGCAGTACTTC
CASSLPPVYEQYF
>TRBV2|TRBJ2-6|NA|NA
TGTGCCAGCAAGGATCGGAAGTCTGGGGCCAACGTCCTGACTTTC
CASKDRKSGANVLTF
>TRBV5-6|TRBJ2-3|NA|TRBD1
TGTGCCAACAGCTTGGGGGGACAGGGGGTTGATACGCAGTATTTT
CANSLGGQGVDTQYF
>TRBV7-2|TRBJ1-2|NA|NA
TGTGCCAGCAGCTTAGACAGCCAGTATGGCTACACCTTC
CASSLDSQYGYTF
>TRBV7-6|TRBJ2-2|NA|TRBD2
TGTGCCAGCAGCTTAAGGGACGGTCGGGGGGATACCGGGGAGCTGTTTTTT
CASSLRDGRGDTGELFF
>TRBV14|TRBJ1-2|once|NA
TGTGCCAGCAGTCAAACGGGAAGGCACGGCTATGGCTACACCTTC
CASSQTGRHGYGYTF
>TRBV5-1|TRBJ1-4|NA|NA
TGCGCCAGCAGCTTGAACAGAAATAATGAAAAACTGTTTTTT
CASSLNRNNEKLFF
>TRBV9|TRBJ2-5|once|NA
TGTGCCAGCAGCGTAGGAGACTTCGAGGAGACCCAGTACTTC
CASSVGDFEETQYF
>TRBV7-9|TRBJ2-4|NA|NA
TGTGCCAGCAGCTTAAGGGGAGACATTCAGTACTTC
CASSLRGDIQYF
>TRBV9|TRBJ2-7|NA|NA
TGTGCCAGCAGCGGGGAGACCTCCTACGAGCAGTACTTC
CASSGETSYEQYF
>TRBV7-9|TRBJ1-4|NA|TRBD1
TGTGCCAGCACCGGACAGGGGATTGGAAAACTGTTTTTT
CASTGQGIGKLFF